Below are 14 T cell receptor beta chains sequenced from a single sample in a study of T cell responses to AZD1222 COVID-19 vaccine. Repertoires were generated with immunoSEQ multiplex PCR, while TCRdb's copy carries only in-frame clones and drops some. The data contain approximately 80,000 clones, 80% to 90% of them singletons. The specimen was peripheral blood, collected 28 days after the second AZD1222 dose. These receptor sequences come from an adult who received the AZD1222 COVID-19 vaccine.

This clone was seen more than once but under ten times. The gene calls are TRBV5-1 and TRBJ2-3, with a tentative D call TRBD1 (8 bases). V dropped 4 bases and J dropped 6 bases, with 18 bases sitting between them. Per the germline V gene, CDR1 is SGHRS and CDR2 is YFSETQ. The CDR3 length is 15 residues. CDR3 region: CASSTSAQGADTQYF. The DNA of the CDR3 is TGCGCCAGCAGCACTAGCGCCCAGGGGGCGGATACGCAGTATTTT.

J is TRBJ1-2 and V is TRBV6-6, with D uncertain. V was trimmed by 6 bases and J by 6 bases, leaving 14 bases between them. The germline V gene encodes CDR1 MNHNY and CDR2 SVGAGI (reference sequence). This CDR3 region has 13 residues. The CDR3 nucleotides are TGTGCCAGCAGCCCGTCCTACTTAGATGGCTACACCTTC. Its translation is CASSPSYLDGYTF.

This chain connects TRBV12-3 or TRBV12-4 to TRBJ1-2, with D tentatively TRBD1 (6 bases). Between the trimmed V and J ends, which lost 6 bases and 7 bases, there was a span of 9 bases. The CDR3 totals 11 residues. The CDR3, as DNA: TGTGCCAGCAGCACAGGGATTGGCTACACCTTC. Translated, it gives CASSTGIGYTF.

The V call is TRBV28, the J call TRBJ2-3; TRBD1 is a possible D gene (5 bases). The V and J ends lost 7 bases and 3 bases respectively, with 8 bases between them. CDR3 length: 12 amino acids. Germline assignment: CDR1 MDHEN and CDR2 SYDVKM. The CDR3 loop reads CASKGDTDTQYF. CDR3 DNA: TGTGCCAGCAAAGGGGATACAGATACGCAGTATTTT.

The V and J genes are TRBV6-5 and TRBJ1-1, with 11 bases fitting TRBD1. The CDR3 covers 16 residues. In germline, CDR1 is MNHEY, CDR2 SVGAGI. Trimming removed 2 bases from V and 1 base from J; junction bases left unmatched: 3. For the CDR3, the DNA is TGTGCCAGCAGTTACCCGGGGACAGGGGGGAACACTGAAGCTTTCTTT. It encodes CASSYPGTGGNTEAFF.

The V and J genes are TRBV19 and TRBJ1-3; D unclear. CDR1 is LNHDA, CDR2 SQIVND, per germline (reference sequence). The ends were cut back, 5 bases at V and 2 bases at J, with 13 bases in the middle. The CDR3 has 15 amino acids. Here the CDR3 DNA reads TGTGCCAGTAGTCCCACGGTGCATACTGGAAACACCATATATTTT. It specifies CASSPTVHTGNTIYF.

The CDR3 region is CASKLGSGYGYTF. The CDR3 DNA sequence: TGTGCCAGCAAGCTTGGATCTGGCTATGGCTACACCTTC. The J gene is TRBJ1-2, the V gene TRBV5-6; D gene ambiguous. Germline lookup yields CDR1 SGHDT and CDR2 YYEEEE. The V and J ends lost 6 bases and 4 bases respectively, with 13 bases between them. This CDR3 is 13 amino acids long.

The J gene is TRBJ1-4, the V gene TRBV7-9; TRBD1 aligns across 10 bases. J lost 5 bases, V lost 5 bases, and 2 bases had no gene match. The CDR3 covers 14 residues. The germline CDR1 and CDR2 sequences are SEHNR and FQNEAQ (reference sequence). CDR3 nucleotide sequence: TGTGCCAGCAGCCCGGGACAGGGGAATGAAAAACTGTTTTTT. Its translation: CASSPGQGNEKLFF.

The rearrangement links TRBV7-8 to TRBJ2-3, with 11 bases matching TRBD2. This CDR3 is 16 amino acids long. CDR1 SGHVS and CDR2 FQNEAQ come from the germline V gene. V lost 1 base to trimming and J lost 2 bases; unmatched junction nucleotides: 2. CDR3 sequence (DNA): TGTGCCAGCAGCTTAGTGACTAGCGGGACCACAGATACGCAGTATTTT. This codes for CASSLVTSGTTDTQYF.

This chain connects TRBV6-5 to TRBJ1-1; 7 bases align to TRBD1. This CDR3 contains 13 residues. V dropped 7 bases and J dropped 6; count of bases not matched to a gene: 8. Looked up from germline, CDR1 is MNHEY and CDR2 is SVGAGI. The CDR3 nucleotides read TGTGCCAGCACCCGACAGGGTTGGTCTGAAGCTTTCTTT. This encodes CASTRQGWSEAFF.

Remarks on this clone: Germline and junction disagree at one end, which may indicate a read error. The DNA of the CDR3 is TGTGCCATCAGTGAAGGGCTAGCGGGACGGTGGTCGGACTTC. Its translation: CAISEGLAGRWSDF. The chain uses TRBV10-3 and TRBJ2-7; 9 nucleotides match TRBD2. The CDR3 consists of 14 residues. The germline CDR1 and CDR2 sequences are ENHRY and SYGVKD.

The rearrangement uses TRBV2 and TRBJ2-3; weak D call: TRBD1 (6 bases). V lost 7 bases and J lost 2, with 13 bases in between. The CDR3 loop spans 14 amino acids. Germline CDR1 and CDR2: SNHLY and FYNNEI. The CDR3 DNA is TGTGCCAGCATTCCCGACAGGAACACAGATACGCAGTATTTT. Encoded protein: CASIPDRNTDTQYF.

The V call is TRBV28, the J call TRBJ2-3; 9 nucleotides align to TRBD2. CDR1 and CDR2 (germline): MDHEN, SYDVKM. There are 15 residues in the CDR3. V gave up 2 bases and J gave up 10 bases; unmatched junction bases: 10. CDR3 sequence reads: CASSLEGAGGLPQYF. The CDR3 DNA follows: TGTGCCAGCAGTTTAGAAGGAGCGGGGGGCCTTCCGCAGTATTTT. Looking up the rest from reference TRBV28 and TRBJ2-3 gives the full variable domain: DVKVTQSSRYLVKRTGEKVFLECVQDMDHENMFWYRQDPGLGLRLIYFSYDVKMKEKGDIPEGYSVSREKKERFSLILESASTNQTSMYLCASSLEGAGGLPQYFGPGTRLTVL.

This chain links TRBV2 with TRBJ1-5; weak D call: TRBD1 (5 bases). The V end lost 8 bases, the J end lost 2 bases, and 13 bases lay between the germline ends. The CDR3 spans 14 residues. Germline lookup yields CDR1 SNHLY and CDR2 FYNNEI. In DNA form, the CDR3 reads TGTGCCAGCCGACCTCGGGACGGCAATCAGCCCCAGCATTTT. It specifies CASRPRDGNQPQHF.